The clone carrying this T cell receptor beta chain has just one count. The target antigen is unknown. The CDR3 has 20 residues. In germline, CDR1 is LNHNV, CDR2 YYDKDF (reference sequence). The V gene lost 1 base and the J gene lost 0 bases, with 25 bases spanning the gap. As part of library construction, unique molecular identifiers were attached to individual cDNA molecules. TCRdb re-analysed the 5' RACE reads in MiXCR, keeping a single row per CDR3 protein. This sample has 65,000 to 75,000 distinct CDR3 sequences; around a tenth occur once, and the top ten carry 3% to 4%. The data belong to a study of early T cells in non-severe SARS-CoV-2 infection. Study overall: Sequencing of bulk RNA from unsorted whole blood was done, without chain pairing.

Findings and limits, study-wide: The matching step, a VDJdb search, favored anti-spike CD8 responses and missed private and CD4 specificities.

The gene calls are TRBV15 and TRBJ2-7, with D hard to call. Sequenced sample: whole blood. The source of this sequence is an adult who was a healthcare worker with PCR-confirmed SARS-CoV-2 infection or an uninfected control (not recorded which). In DNA, the CDR3 is TGTGCCACCAGCAGAGGACCAAAAACTTTCGGCAATACTTTCTCCTACGAGCAGTACTTC. Protein sequence: CATSRGPKTFGNTFSYEQYF.